Shown below are 4 T cell receptor beta chains from a single sample sequenced in a study of blood T cell repertoires in COVID-19. Only in-frame clones appear in the TCRdb table, and some are missing; sequencing was by immunoSEQ multiplex PCR. The table lists about 230,000 clones, more than 70% of them singletons. Source material: peripheral blood. These receptors were collected from a man of 80 years or more with acute or convalescent COVID-19.

This clone was detected a few times. This chain links TRBV2 with TRBJ2-2; maybe TRBD2 (6 bases). The germline CDR1 and CDR2 sequences are SNHLY and FYNNEI. This CDR3 is built from 15 residues. V was trimmed by 4 bases and J by 2 bases, leaving 11 bases between them. CDR3 protein: CASSGVSGNTGELFF. The CDR3 DNA follows: TGTGCCAGCAGTGGTGTTAGCGGAAACACCGGGGAGCTGTTTTTT.

The V call is TRBV12-3 or TRBV12-4, the J call TRBJ2-7; D is uncertain. V gave up 2 bases and J gave up 3 bases, with 8 bases separating them. The CDR3 has 13 amino acids. CDR3 protein: CASSLTQYYEQYF. In DNA, the CDR3 is TGTGCCAGCAGTTTAACACAGTACTACGAGCAGTACTTC.

The chain uses TRBV24-1 and TRBJ1-6, with TRBD1 matching 9 bases. The CDR3 loop spans 15 amino acids. From germline, CDR1 is KGHDR and CDR2 SFDVKD. The trim removed 4 bases at V and 4 bases at J, leaving 1 base unmatched. CDR3 nucleotides: TGTGCCACCAGTGACGGGACAGGGTATAATTCACCCCTCCACTTT. Amino acids: CATSDGTGYNSPLHF.

J is TRBJ1-1 and V is TRBV29-1, with 8 bases aligning to TRBD1. CDR3 length: 15 amino acids. V lost 2 bases and J lost 0; bases outside the gene matches: 5. The germline CDR1 and CDR2 sequences are SQVTM and ANQGSEA. This CDR3 is CSVERTGLLNTEAFF. For the CDR3, the DNA is TGCAGCGTTGAAAGGACAGGGCTATTGAACACTGAAGCTTTCTTT.